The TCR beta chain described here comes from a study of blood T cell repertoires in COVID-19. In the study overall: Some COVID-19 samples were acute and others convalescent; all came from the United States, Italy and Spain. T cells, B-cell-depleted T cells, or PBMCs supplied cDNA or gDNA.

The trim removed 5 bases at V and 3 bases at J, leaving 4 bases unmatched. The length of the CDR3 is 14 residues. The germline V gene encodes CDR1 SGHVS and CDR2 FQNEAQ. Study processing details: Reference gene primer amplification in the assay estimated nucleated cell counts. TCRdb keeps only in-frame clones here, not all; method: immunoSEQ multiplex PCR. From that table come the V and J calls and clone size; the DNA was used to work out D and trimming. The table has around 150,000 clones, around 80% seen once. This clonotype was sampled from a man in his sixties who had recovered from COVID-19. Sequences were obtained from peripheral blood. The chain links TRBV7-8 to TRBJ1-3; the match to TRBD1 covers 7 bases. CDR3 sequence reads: CASSPGTVGNTIYF. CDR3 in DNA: TGTGCCAGCAGCCCCGGGACAGTTGGAAACACCATATATTTT.